The 24 T cell receptor beta chains reported below all come from one sample, sequenced in a study of blood T cell repertoires in COVID-19 (dated by TCRdb to about 2020). To prepare the library, the immunoSEQ multiplex PCR assay was applied. What TCRdb holds here is the immuneACCESS table cut down to in-frame rearrangements. Part of the clones is not present; checked against another copy, under half of the missing clones reflect an unresolved V gene, and the others are unexplained. This sample lists 350,000 to 450,000 clones; roughly 92% were detected once. More than 0.85% of the sample is in the top ten clones. Sequencing input: PBMCs or T cells enriched from blood (not recorded which). Receptor source: a woman in her thirties or forties who had been exposed to COVID-19.

The J gene is TRBJ1-5, the V gene TRBV18; 10 bases line up with TRBD1. The CDR3 spans 18 residues. Unmatched junction bases numbered 9, after V lost 4 bases and J lost 0 bases. CDR1 KGHSH and CDR2 LQKENI come from the germline V gene. CDR3 protein: CASSLLDRGIYSNQPQHF. The CDR3 DNA is TGTGCCAGCTCACTATTGGACAGGGGGATTTATAGCAATCAGCCCCAGCATTTT.

Remarks on this clone: One junction end disagrees with the germline gene, perhaps due to a read error. CDR3 region: CASSFGQGPYTGELFF. CDR3 bases: TGTGCTAGCAGCTTCGGACAGGGCCCCTACACCGGGGAGCTGTTTTTT. The chain carries TRBV7-7 and TRBJ2-2; 8 nucleotides agree with TRBD1. The CDR3 is 16 amino acids. From germline, CDR1 is SSHAT and CDR2 FNYEAQ (reference sequence).

The V and J genes are TRBV19 and TRBJ1-2, with 8 bases aligning to TRBD1. CDR1 and CDR2 from the germline V gene are LNHDA and SQIVND (reference sequence). The V and J ends lost 6 bases and 0 bases, in that order; junction bases with no gene match: 3. The CDR3 totals 14 residues. CDR3 DNA sequence: TGTGCCAGTAGCAGGGACAGGACTAACTATGGCTACACCTTC. Amino acid sequence: CASSRDRTNYGYTF.

This sequence joins TRBV6-5 and TRBJ2-7; TRBD1 agrees at 12 bases. The V gene end was trimmed by 4 bases and the J gene end by 4 bases; junction bases not matched to a gene: 8. The CDR3 has 16 amino acids. Germline V gene lookup returns CDR1 MNHEY and CDR2 SVGAGI. Written as DNA, the CDR3 is TGTGCCAGCAGTTCTCAACCGGGACAGGGGGCATACGAGCAGTACTTC. Protein product: CASSSQPGQGAYEQYF.

This clone was seen just once. V and J are TRBV5-4 and TRBJ1-1; D ambiguous. CDR3 length: 16 residues. Per germline, CDR1 SGHNT and CDR2 YYREEE (reference sequence). Trimming cost V 3 bases and J 0 bases, with 15 bases left between them. This CDR3 reads CASSSPTRGLNTEAFF. The DNA of the CDR3 is TGTGCCAGCAGCTCCCCTACACGAGGTCTGAACACTGAAGCTTTCTTT. The full variable domain, its missing parts supplied by reference TRBV5-4 and TRBJ1-1, is ETGVTQSPTHLIKTRGQQVTLRCSSQSGHNTVSWYQQALGQGPQFIFQYYREEENGRGNFPPRFSGLQFPNYSSELNVNALELDDSALYLCASSSPTRGLNTEAFFGQGTRLTVV.

This clone was picked up a small number of times. The chain has TRBV10-1 and TRBJ2-7; 8 bases are a match to TRBD2. This CDR3 has 17 residues. Germline-derived CDR1 and CDR2 are WNHNN and SYGVQD (reference sequence). The V segment lost 2 bases and the J segment 0 bases; nucleotides outside the gene matches: 9. The CDR3: CASSETGGPRSSYEQYF. DNA for the CDR3: TGCGCCAGCAGTGAGACGGGAGGGCCCCGAAGCTCCTACGAGCAGTACTTC.

The rearrangement joins TRBV10-3 to TRBJ2-5, with a tentative D call TRBD1 (6 bases). V lost 6 bases and J lost 1, with 18 bases in between. From germline, CDR1 is ENHRY and CDR2 SYGVKD. The length of the CDR3 is 16 residues. Here the CDR3 reads CAISPGGQSGQETQYF. As DNA, the CDR3 is TGTGCCATCAGCCCAGGTGGACAGTCTGGCCAAGAGACCCAGTACTTC.

The chain joins TRBV6-1 to TRBJ2-7, with D possibly TRBD2 on 6 matching bases. Trimming took 2 bases from V and 7 from J, leaving 15 bases between them. Per the germline V gene, CDR1 is MNHNS and CDR2 is SASEGT. The CDR3 loop spans 14 amino acids. CDR3 nucleotides: TGTGCCAGCAGTGAATATGCGGGGATGGAGGAGCAGTACTTC. Amino acids: CASSEYAGMEEQYF.

In DNA, the CDR3 is TGTGCCAGCAGCATCACCCTCACAGGGCTCGGGACGGATGAGCAGTTCTTC. Protein product: CASSITLTGLGTDEQFF. V gene TRBV13 combines with J gene TRBJ2-1; perhaps TRBD1 as D (6 bases). Germline CDR1 is PRHDT and CDR2 is FYEKMQ (reference sequence). This CDR3 contains 17 residues. V lost 5 bases and J 8 bases, leaving 25 bases between the germline ends.

This chain connects TRBV4-3 to TRBJ2-7, with 8 bases matching TRBD1. This CDR3 comprises 15 residues. Germline loops: CDR1 LGHNA, CDR2 YSLEER. With V trimmed by 1 base and J by 2 bases, 4 bases remained unmatched. The CDR3 loop reads CASSQGQGITYEQYF. CDR3 in DNA: TGCGCCAGCAGCCAAGGACAGGGGATAACCTACGAGCAGTACTTC.

The rearrangement links TRBV7-8 to TRBJ2-5; no firm D call. V dropped 7 bases and J dropped 2 bases, with 14 bases sitting between them. Germline CDR1 SGHVS, CDR2 FQNEAQ. This CDR3 has 14 residues. The CDR3 DNA reads TGTGCCAGCACCGGAACCAGCGCTCAAGAGACCCAGTACTTC. Encoded protein: CASTGTSAQETQYF.

The chain links TRBV27 to TRBJ1-6, with 8 bases that match TRBD1. Germline trimming cut 6 bases from V and 5 bases from J; bases unmatched to any gene: 9. The CDR3 length is 16 residues. Germline V lookup: CDR1 MNHEY, CDR2 SMNVEV (reference sequence). The CDR3 nucleotides are TGTGCCAGCAGGTGGCAGGGGGCTCAAGATAATTCACCCCTCCACTTT. It encodes CASRWQGAQDNSPLHF.

This chain uses TRBV7-3 with TRBJ1-1, with TRBD1 as a possible D gene (5 bases). Germline values: CDR1 SGHTA, CDR2 FQGTGA. V gave up 0 bases and J gave up 6 bases, with 8 bases separating them. This CDR3 is built from 13 residues. The chain's CDR3 is CASSLTGAAEAFF. The CDR3 DNA follows: TGTGCCAGCAGCTTAACAGGGGCCGCTGAAGCTTTCTTT.

Only a few counts were recorded for this clone. V is TRBV3-1 (or the pseudogene TRBV3-2) and J is TRBJ1-4; no reliable D call. CDR3 size: 14 residues. V was clipped by 1 base and J by 6 bases, with 9 bases between them. Germline V gene lookup returns CDR1 LGHDT and CDR2 YNNKEL (reference sequence). The CDR3 DNA follows: TGTGCCAGCAGCCAAGGCTATAGAGATGAAAAACTGTTTTTT. It encodes CASSQGYRDEKLFF.

The V gene is TRBV11-3, the J gene TRBJ2-1; D is ambiguous. Per germline, CDR1 SGHNT and CDR2 YENEEA. The CDR3 totals 13 residues. Trimming pared 7 bases from V and 8 bases from J, leaving 15 bases between. In nucleotides, the CDR3 is TGTGCCAGCACCAAAAATACTCTCTATGAGCAGTTCTTC. Translating it yields CASTKNTLYEQFF. Looking up the rest from reference TRBV11-3 and TRBJ2-1 gives the full variable domain: EAGVVQSPRYKIIEKKQPVAFWCNPISGHNTLYWYLQNLGQGPELLIRYENEEAVDDSQLPKDRFSAERLKGVDSTLKIQPAELGDSAVYLCASTKNTLYEQFFGPGTRLTVL.

As concerns this clone: Within the sample, other DNA sequences also encode this same CDR3. The chain links TRBV5-1 to TRBJ1-1; D is ambiguous. The V gene's germline CDR1 is SGHRS and CDR2 YFSETQ. The CDR3 contains 13 residues. Trimming pared 3 bases from V and 0 bases from J, leaving 6 bases between. As DNA, the CDR3 is TGCGCCAGCAGCTCGGGTATGAACACTGAAGCTTTCTTT. Its protein product is CASSSGMNTEAFF.

The rearrangement links TRBV9 to TRBJ1-4, with 7 bases aligning to TRBD1. The CDR3 contains 15 residues. CDR1 and CDR2 from the germline V gene are SGDLS and YYNGEE. V dropped 0 bases and J dropped 7; count of bases not matched to a gene: 6. The CDR3, as DNA: TGTGCCAGCAGCGTAGTGTTCGGGACAGCTGAAAAACTGTTTTTT. It yields the protein CASSVVFGTAEKLFF.

V usage is TRBV7-3 and J usage is TRBJ1-2; D remains ambiguous. The CDR3 has 15 residues. In germline, CDR1 is SGHTA, CDR2 FQGTGA. Trimming took off 5 bases at V and 1 base at J, with 14 bases between the two ends. CDR3 sequence: CASSPRGKVNYGYTF. The CDR3 DNA is TGTGCCAGCAGCCCTCGAGGGAAGGTTAACTATGGCTACACCTTC.

The V call is TRBV2, the J call TRBJ1-6, with no clear D. CDR3 length: 13 amino acids. V gave up 11 bases and J gave up 6 bases, with 14 bases separating them. Germline V CDR1 and CDR2: SNHLY, FYNNEI. The CDR3 DNA reads TGTGCCGGGCAAAACGGTTTTAATTCACCCCTCCACTTT. This encodes CAGQNGFNSPLHF. Drawing the rest from reference TRBV2 and TRBJ1-6, the complete variable domain is EPEVTQTPSHQVTQMGQEVILRCVPISNHLYFYWYRQILGQKVEFLVSFYNNEISEKSEIFDDQFSVERPDGSNFTLKIRSTKLEDSAMYFCAGQNGFNSPLHFGNGTRLTVT.

This clone appeared once. The chain joins TRBV6-5 to TRBJ1-2, with D maybe TRBD1 (6 bases). Trimming cost V 6 bases and J 7 bases, with 21 bases left between them. The CDR3 covers 15 residues. The germline V gene encodes CDR1 MNHEY and CDR2 SVGAGI. CDR3: CASRNSGTLRSGYTF. For the CDR3, the DNA is TGTGCCAGCAGAAACTCCGGGACATTGCGGAGTGGCTACACCTTC.

The chain has TRBV6-5 and TRBJ2-2; possibly TRBD2 for D (6 bases). The CDR3 is 14 amino acids. V was clipped by 8 bases and J by 6 bases, with 16 bases between them. Germline V gives CDR1 MNHEY, CDR2 SVGAGI. CDR3: CASSQRVSAGELFF. The CDR3 region has the DNA TGTGCCAGCTCGCAGCGGGTCAGCGCCGGGGAGCTGTTTTTT.

As for this clone: One end of the junction does not line up with germline, which may come from a read error. The chain couples TRBV11-3 to TRBJ1-2, with 7 bases aligning to TRBD1. Germline lookup yields CDR1 SGHNT and CDR2 YENEEA. This CDR3 contains 16 residues. The CDR3: CASSPGQHSFTPSPFF. The CDR3 DNA reads TGTGCCAGCAGTCCGGGACAGCATTCTTTCACACCCTCTCCCTTCTTC.

The V and J genes are TRBV11-2 and TRBJ2-7, with TRBD2 matching over 8 bases. This CDR3 comprises 14 residues. The germline V gene encodes CDR1 SGHAT and CDR2 FQNNGV. With V trimmed by 3 bases and J by 3 bases, 4 bases remained unmatched. The CDR3 sequence is CASSFPAGDYEQYF. The CDR3 DNA reads as TGTGCCAGCAGCTTTCCAGCGGGGGACTACGAGCAGTACTTC.

The chain carries TRBV5-1 and TRBJ1-1, with 7 bases matching TRBD1. Trimming cost V 5 bases and J 1 base; bases outside gene matches: 5. This CDR3 contains 14 residues. From germline, CDR1 is SGHRS and CDR2 YFSETQ. CDR3 bases: TGCGCCAGCAGACGGACAGGTACGAACACTGAAGCTTTCTTT. Residues: CASRRTGTNTEAFF.